This TCR beta chain was sequenced during a study of T cell clusters in autoimmune cytopenias. This CDR3 has 12 amino acids. In germline, CDR1 is SGHAT, CDR2 FQNNGV. Each sample's input was roughly 250 ng genomic DNA, 35,000 to 40,000 genome equivalents. TRB rearrangements were amplified by touch-down multiplex PCR with mixed TRB-A/B primers. TCRdb reprocessed the multiplex PCR reads, keeping one entry per CDR3 protein, no DNA. Recorded here are around 5,400 distinct CDR3 sequences; the top ten clones represent around a quarter. The data also belong to a second study, concerning T cell repertoires in aging, cancer and after chemotherapy. That source reports: Clear clonal overlap appeared across healthy donor samples taken over several months to years. In each cancer cohort, median generation probability increased across chemotherapy, suggesting thymic output rebounded.

The receptor's source is a human donor in good health. Sequenced sample: peripheral blood. The chain carries TRBV11-2 and TRBJ1-4. This CDR3 reads CASSQRREKLFF.